This T cell receptor (beta chain) was documented in a study of T-cell memory formation after mild COVID-19. Trimming took 0 bases from V and 15 from J, leaving 16 bases between them. The germline CDR1 and CDR2 sequences are SGHKS and YYEKEE (reference sequence). The CDR3 has 13 residues. Whole-study results and caveats: Contracting CD4+ clones lay largely in CM and EM, with CD8+ ones residing in EMRA. Day 15 to 85 contracting clones showed balanced CD4/CD8; later expanders leaned CD4+.

Regarding this clonotype: Its antigen is still unknown.

TCRdb re-derived calls from the 5' RACE reads in MiXCR, one entry per CDR3 protein. Of about 450,000 distinct CDR3 sequences in the sample, 23% were seen once. The V and J genes are TRBV5-5 and TRBJ2-4; D perhaps matches TRBD2 (6 bases). Sequenced sample: PBMCs or a T cell subset sorted from them (not recorded which). The source is an adult woman who had mild COVID-19 (a few samples of this study predate the infection). Cell type and time point are not known. In DNA form, the CDR3 reads TGTGCCAGCAGCTTGGGGGTATCGGGACTCACGTACTTC. It yields the protein CASSLGVSGLTYF.